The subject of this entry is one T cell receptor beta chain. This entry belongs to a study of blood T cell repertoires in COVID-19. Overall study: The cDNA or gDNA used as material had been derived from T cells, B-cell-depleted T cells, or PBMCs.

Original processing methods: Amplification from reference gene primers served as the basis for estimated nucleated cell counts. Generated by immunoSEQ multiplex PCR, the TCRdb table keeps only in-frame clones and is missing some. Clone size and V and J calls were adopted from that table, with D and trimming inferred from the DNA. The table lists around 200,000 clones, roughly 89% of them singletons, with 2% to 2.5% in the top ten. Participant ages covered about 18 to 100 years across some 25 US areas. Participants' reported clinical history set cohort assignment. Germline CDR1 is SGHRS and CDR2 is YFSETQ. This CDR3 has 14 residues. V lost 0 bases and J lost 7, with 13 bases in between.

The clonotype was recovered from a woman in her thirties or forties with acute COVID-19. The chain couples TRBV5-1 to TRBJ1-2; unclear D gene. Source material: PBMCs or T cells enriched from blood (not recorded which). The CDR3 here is CASSLGEVAFGYTF. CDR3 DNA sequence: TGCGCCAGCAGCTTGGGGGAGGTCGCTTTTGGCTACACCTTC.